This T cell receptor beta chain derives from a study of cytotoxic CD8 clonotypes in ibrutinib-treated CLL. Assay used: immunoSEQ multiplex PCR; TCRdb lists only in-frame clones, some missing. Of about 22,000 clones listed, 75% are singletons. V was pared by 7 bases and J by 6 bases, with 13 bases between. The germline V gene encodes CDR1 LNHDA and CDR2 SQIVND (reference sequence). CDR3 length equals 13 residues. The sample here was PBMCs, taken before ibrutinib treatment. The chain couples TRBV19 to TRBJ1-5; no firm D call. The sequence derives from a human donor with chronic lymphocytic leukemia. The chain's CDR3 is CASTPSGPQPQHF. In DNA form, the CDR3 reads TGTGCCAGTACCCCGTCTGGGCCTCAGCCCCAGCATTTT.